Shown below are 15 T cell receptor beta chains from a single sample sequenced in a study of CD8+CD57+ T cells in acquired aplastic anemia. The template used for profiling TCR beta VDJ and CDR3 was genomic DNA. TCRdb re-derived calls from the reads in MiXCR, one entry per CDR3 protein. The sample lists 200,000 or so distinct CDR3 sequences; roughly 45% were seen once. Patients included in sequencing had previously demonstrated CD8+CD57+ cell expansion by flow cytometry. Input material: sorted CD4+, CD8+, or CD8+CD57+ T cells (not recorded which) from PBMCs. The receptor source for this set is a human donor with aplastic anemia.

This clonotype has a handful of counts. The chain carries TRBV29-1 and TRBJ1-2, with TRBD1 identical over 9 bases. Germline-derived CDR1 and CDR2 are SQVTM and ANQGSEA. Trimming cost V 4 bases and J 7 bases; bases outside gene matches: 1. The CDR3 contains 11 residues. CDR3 loop: CSVGTGAGYTF. In DNA, the CDR3 is TGCAGCGTTGGGACAGGGGCTGGCTACACCTTC.

This clonotype was counted many times. The V and J genes are TRBV5-8 and TRBJ1-2; D might be TRBD1 (6 bases). CDR1 is SGHTS, CDR2 YDEGEE, per germline. The CDR3 extends over 14 amino acids. The ends were cut back, 4 bases at V and 8 bases at J, with 18 bases in the middle. The CDR3 region is CASSLDSPLYGYTF. CDR3 nucleotides: TGTGCCAGCAGCCTGGACAGTCCACTGTACGGCTACACCTTC.

Many counts were recorded for this clonotype. The J gene is TRBJ2-2, the V gene TRBV12-3 or TRBV12-4; 9 bases match TRBD1. The CDR3 has 17 amino acids. The ends lost 6 bases at V and 1 base at J; junction bases unmatched: 9. Here the CDR3 reads CASSSGQGMLNTGELFF. CDR3 sequence (DNA): TGTGCCAGCAGCTCCGGACAGGGGATGCTGAACACCGGGGAGCTGTTTTTT.

The sample holds many counts of this clonotype. This chain uses TRBV7-3 with TRBJ2-1; TRBD2 agrees at 9 bases. Germline CDR1 and CDR2: SGHTA and FQGTGA. There are 15 residues in the CDR3. V gave up 2 bases and J gave up 6 bases; unmatched junction bases: 5. CDR3: CASSLGLAGRNEQFF. The CDR3 bases are TGTGCCAGCAGCTTAGGGCTAGCGGGGCGCAATGAGCAGTTCTTC.

The chain combines TRBV20-1 with TRBJ1-2; no reliable D call. Germline-derived CDR1 and CDR2 are DFQATT and SNEGSKA (reference sequence). Trimming shortened V by 6 bases and J by 3 bases, and 14 bases separated the two germline ends. The CDR3 is 13 amino acids. CDR3 protein: CSASETFDYGYTF. The CDR3 DNA is TGCAGTGCCAGCGAAACTTTTGACTATGGCTACACCTTC.

The V call is TRBV20-1, the J call TRBJ2-7; 11 positions match TRBD1. The CDR3 is 14 amino acids. Per germline, CDR1 DFQATT and CDR2 SNEGSKA (reference sequence). V shed 6 bases and J 7 bases; nucleotides not matched to a gene: 11. This CDR3 reads CSATGTGGSREQYF. CDR3 in DNA: TGCAGTGCCACCGGGACAGGGGGGTCCAGGGAGCAGTACTTC.

This chain uses TRBV7-2 with TRBJ2-3; D unclear. V was cut by 2 bases and J by 5 bases, with 8 bases left in between. The CDR3 is 13 residues long. CDR1 is SGHTA, CDR2 FQGNSA, per germline. CDR3 in DNA: TGTGCCAGCAGCTTAATGACGGGAGATACGCAGTATTTT. Its protein product is CASSLMTGDTQYF.

The chain has TRBV30 and TRBJ1-4; 11 positions agree with TRBD1. This CDR3 is built from 13 residues. The V and J ends lost 8 bases and 3 bases, in that order; junction bases with no gene match: 2. CDR1 is GTSNPN, CDR2 SVGIG, per germline (reference sequence). The CDR3 here is CAGQGAANEKLFF. In nucleotides, the CDR3 is TGTGCCGGACAGGGGGCGGCTAATGAAAAACTGTTTTTT.

This clonotype was detected ten times or more. The rearrangement joins TRBV7-2 to TRBJ2-5; 7 bases align to TRBD1. Germline CDR1 and CDR2: SGHTA and FQGNSA. The J segment lost 4 bases and the V segment lost 5 bases, leaving 7 bases of the junction unmatched. CDR3 length: 14 amino acids. CDR3 DNA sequence: TGTGCCAGCAGCCCAGGGGGATCCCTAGAGACCCAGTACTTC. This encodes CASSPGGSLETQYF.

This clonotype came up many times. The chain couples TRBV7-9 to TRBJ1-3; 7 positions match TRBD1. The CDR3 length is 15 residues. V was clipped by 3 bases and J by 10 bases; unmatched bases: 12. CDR1 is SEHNR, CDR2 FQNEAQ, per germline (reference sequence). In nucleotides, the CDR3 is TGTGCCAGCAGCTTCAACTCCGGGACAGATGAGACCATATATTTT. Translated, it gives CASSFNSGTDETIYF.

In its sample, this clonotype is medium-sized. The chain links TRBV6-1 to TRBJ2-7; 10 bases are shared with TRBD2. This CDR3 has 16 amino acids. The trim removed 5 bases at V and 0 bases at J, leaving 7 bases unmatched. The germline V gene encodes CDR1 MNHNS and CDR2 SASEGT. The CDR3 is CASSYPPSGSSYEQYF. CDR3 nucleotide sequence: TGTGCCAGCAGTTATCCCCCTAGCGGGAGCTCCTACGAGCAGTACTTC.

This chain connects TRBV5-1 to TRBJ2-7; 8 bases fit TRBD1. The junction had 13 bases not matched to a gene; V was cut back by 5 bases and J by 3 bases. The germline CDR1 and CDR2 sequences are SGHRS and YFSETQ. This CDR3 spans 16 amino acids. The CDR3 coding sequence is TGCGCCAGCAGTTCCGAACCAGGACAGGGAGTCTACGAGCAGTACTTC. Protein: CASSSEPGQGVYEQYF.

This clonotype was seen at least ten times. The rearrangement uses TRBV6-1 and TRBJ1-6; D is undetermined. Germline CDR1 reads MNHNS; CDR2 reads SASEGT. This CDR3 is 15 amino acids long. V lost 3 bases to trimming and J lost 7 bases, with 13 bases between them. The CDR3 region is CASSEVRVRNSPLHF. DNA for the CDR3: TGTGCCAGCAGTGAGGTGAGGGTACGGAATTCACCCCTCCACTTT.

The genes are TRBV12-3 or TRBV12-4 and TRBJ1-4; 9 bases align to TRBD1. The CDR3 totals 14 residues. J lost 7 bases, V lost 8 bases, and 8 bases had no gene match. CDR3 amino acids: CASGPQGAGEKLFF. The CDR3 DNA sequence: TGTGCCAGCGGCCCACAGGGGGCCGGTGAAAAACTGTTTTTT.

About this clonotype itself: A read error may explain this, as a much larger clone is one base away. The chain combines TRBV6-5 with TRBJ1-3; D ambiguous. CDR1 is MNHEY and CDR2 is SVGAGI in the germline V gene. This CDR3 is 13 amino acids long. V was pared by 5 bases and J by 4 bases, with 9 bases between. CDR3 DNA sequence: TGTGCCAGCAGTCCGGGCGGCGGAAACACCATATATTTT. Protein: CASSPGGGNTIYF.